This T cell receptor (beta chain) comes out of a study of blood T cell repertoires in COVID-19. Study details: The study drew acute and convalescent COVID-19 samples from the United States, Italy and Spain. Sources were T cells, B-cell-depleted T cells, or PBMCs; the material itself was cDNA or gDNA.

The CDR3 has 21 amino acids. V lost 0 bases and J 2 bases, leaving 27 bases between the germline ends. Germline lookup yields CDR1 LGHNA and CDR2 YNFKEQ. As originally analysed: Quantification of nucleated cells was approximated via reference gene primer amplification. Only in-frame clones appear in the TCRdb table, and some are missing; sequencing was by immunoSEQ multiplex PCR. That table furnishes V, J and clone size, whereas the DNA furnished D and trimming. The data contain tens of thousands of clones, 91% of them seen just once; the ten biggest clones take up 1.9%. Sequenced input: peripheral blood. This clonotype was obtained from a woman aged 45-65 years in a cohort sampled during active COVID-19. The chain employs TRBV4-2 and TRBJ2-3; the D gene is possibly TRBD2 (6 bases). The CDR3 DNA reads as TGTGCCAGCAGCCAAGAAAGTAGGACTATGTTACGGGCCAGCGACACAGATACGCAGTATTTT. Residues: CASSQESRTMLRASDTDTQYF.